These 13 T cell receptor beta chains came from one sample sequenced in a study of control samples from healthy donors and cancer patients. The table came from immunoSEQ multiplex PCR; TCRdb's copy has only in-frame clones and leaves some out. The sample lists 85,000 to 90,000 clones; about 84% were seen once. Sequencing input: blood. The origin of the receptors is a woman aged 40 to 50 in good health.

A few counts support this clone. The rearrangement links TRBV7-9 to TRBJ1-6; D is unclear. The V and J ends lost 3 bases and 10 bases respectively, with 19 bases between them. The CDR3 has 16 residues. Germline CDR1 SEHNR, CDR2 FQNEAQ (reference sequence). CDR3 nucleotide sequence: TGTGCCAGCAGCTTTTCGCGGTTGGGAGGAGGATCACCCCTCCACTTT. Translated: CASSFSRLGGGSPLHF. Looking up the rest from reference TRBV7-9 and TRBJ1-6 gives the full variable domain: DTGVSQNPRHKITKRGQNVTFRCDPISEHNRLYWYRQTLGQGPEFLTYFQNEAQLEKSRLLSDRFSAERPKGSFSTLEIQRTEQGDSAMYLCASSFSRLGGGSPLHFGNGTRLTVT.

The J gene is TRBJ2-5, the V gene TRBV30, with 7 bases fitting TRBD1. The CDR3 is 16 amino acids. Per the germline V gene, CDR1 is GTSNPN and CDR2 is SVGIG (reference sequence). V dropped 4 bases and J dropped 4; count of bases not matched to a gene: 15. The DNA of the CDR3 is TGTGCCTGGAACCCCGGGACAGAGGGCTTTGGAGAGACCCAGTACTTC. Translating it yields CAWNPGTEGFGETQYF.

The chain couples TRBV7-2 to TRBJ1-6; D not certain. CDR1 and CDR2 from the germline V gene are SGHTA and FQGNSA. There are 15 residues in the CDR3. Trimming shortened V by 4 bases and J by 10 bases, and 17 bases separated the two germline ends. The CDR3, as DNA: TGTGCCAGCAGCTATCGGACGGCCCTTACCTCACCCCTCCACTTT. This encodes CASSYRTALTSPLHF.

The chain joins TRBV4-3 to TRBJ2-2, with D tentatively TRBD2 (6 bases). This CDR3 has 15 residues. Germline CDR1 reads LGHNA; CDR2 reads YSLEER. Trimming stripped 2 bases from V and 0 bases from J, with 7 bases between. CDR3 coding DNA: TGCGCCAGCAGCCAACTAGCGACGAACACCGGGGAGCTGTTTTTT. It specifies CASSQLATNTGELFF.

The chain's CDR3 is CASSYSYMTGGDRAKNIQYF. Written as DNA, the CDR3 is TGTGCCAGCAGTTACTCCTACATGACAGGGGGAGACCGGGCCAAAAACATTCAGTACTTC. The V gene is TRBV6-2 or TRBV6-3, the J gene TRBJ2-4; the match to TRBD1 covers 9 bases. This CDR3 contains 20 residues. The V gene's germline CDR1 is MNHEY and CDR2 SVGEGT. With 0 bases clipped from V and 1 base from J, the junction kept 13 bases outside the gene matches.

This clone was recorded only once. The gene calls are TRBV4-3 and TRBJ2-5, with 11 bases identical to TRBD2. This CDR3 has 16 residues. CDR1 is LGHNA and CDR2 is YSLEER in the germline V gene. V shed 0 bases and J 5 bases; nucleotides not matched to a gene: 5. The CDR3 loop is CASSQEVAGGPETQYF. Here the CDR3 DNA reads TGCGCCAGCAGCCAAGAGGTAGCGGGGGGGCCGGAGACCCAGTACTTC.

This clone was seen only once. The CDR3, as DNA: TGTGCCAGCAGCGTAGAAGCACACTCTGGAAACACCATATATTTT. It encodes CASSVEAHSGNTIYF. The genes are TRBV9 and TRBJ1-3; D gene ambiguous. Germline values: CDR1 SGDLS, CDR2 YYNGEE. Between the trimmed V and J ends, which lost 0 bases and 0 bases, there was a span of 7 bases. The CDR3 is 15 amino acids.

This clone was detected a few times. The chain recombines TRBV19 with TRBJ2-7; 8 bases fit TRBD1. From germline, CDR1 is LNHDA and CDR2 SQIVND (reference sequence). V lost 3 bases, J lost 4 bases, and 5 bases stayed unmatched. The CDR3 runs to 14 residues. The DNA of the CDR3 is TGTGCCAGTAGTATCTCCGGGACAGGATACGAGCAGTACTTC. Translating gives CASSISGTGYEQYF.

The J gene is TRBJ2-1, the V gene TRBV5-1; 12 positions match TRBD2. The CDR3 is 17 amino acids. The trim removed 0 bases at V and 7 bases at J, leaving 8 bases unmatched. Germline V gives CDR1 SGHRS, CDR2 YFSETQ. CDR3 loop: CASSLGTSGATKNEQFF. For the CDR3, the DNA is TGCGCCAGCAGCTTGGGGACTAGCGGGGCAACGAAAAATGAGCAGTTCTTC.

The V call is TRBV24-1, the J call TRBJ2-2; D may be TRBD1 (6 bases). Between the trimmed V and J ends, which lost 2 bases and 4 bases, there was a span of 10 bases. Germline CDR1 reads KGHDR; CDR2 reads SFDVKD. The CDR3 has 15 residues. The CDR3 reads CATSDWQGSTGELFF. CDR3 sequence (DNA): TGTGCCACCAGTGATTGGCAGGGGAGCACCGGGGAGCTGTTTTTT.

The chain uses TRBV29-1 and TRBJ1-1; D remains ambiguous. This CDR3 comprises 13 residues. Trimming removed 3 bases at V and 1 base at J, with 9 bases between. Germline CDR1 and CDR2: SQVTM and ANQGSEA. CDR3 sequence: CSVENRRNTEAFF. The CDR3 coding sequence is TGCAGCGTTGAGAATAGACGGAACACTGAAGCTTTCTTT.

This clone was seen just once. The CDR3 reads CATAWDGGGGYGYTF. In DNA, the CDR3 is TGTGCCACCGCCTGGGATGGGGGGGGCGGCTATGGCTACACCTTC. The V call is TRBV6-5, the J call TRBJ1-2; TRBD1 is a possible D gene (6 bases). Germline lookup yields CDR1 MNHEY and CDR2 SVGAGI. The CDR3 spans 15 residues. V was trimmed by 10 bases and J by 4 bases, leaving 22 bases between them.

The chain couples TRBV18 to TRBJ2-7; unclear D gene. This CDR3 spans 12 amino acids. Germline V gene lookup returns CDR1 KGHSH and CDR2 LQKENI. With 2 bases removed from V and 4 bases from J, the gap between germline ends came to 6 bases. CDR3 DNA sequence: TGTGCCAGCTCACCAGATATATACGAGCAGTACTTC. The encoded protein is CASSPDIYEQYF.